This TCR beta chain was documented in a study of T-cell reconstitution after alpha-beta-depleted transplantation in children. This clonotype has at least ten counts. A library of TCRbeta sequences, prepared with unique molecular identifiers, was generated. From the PCR reads, TCRdb called clonotypes with MiXCR, one entry per CDR3 protein. The sample has a few hundred thousand distinct CDR3 sequences, approximately 9.9% seen once. The ends were cut back, 7 bases at V and 8 bases at J, with 21 bases in the middle. Germline assignment: CDR1 SGHTA and CDR2 FQGNSA. The CDR3 is 15 residues long. The source of this sequence is a human donor who donated a stem cell graft to a child with SCID. The source was PBMCs from the stem cell graft donor, collected from the stem cell graft. The chain is built from TRBV7-2 and TRBJ2-1; a possible D gene is TRBD2 (7 bases). The CDR3 is CASNQLRGGHHEQFF. As DNA, the CDR3 is TGTGCCAGCAACCAATTGAGGGGGGGCCACCATGAGCAGTTCTTC.